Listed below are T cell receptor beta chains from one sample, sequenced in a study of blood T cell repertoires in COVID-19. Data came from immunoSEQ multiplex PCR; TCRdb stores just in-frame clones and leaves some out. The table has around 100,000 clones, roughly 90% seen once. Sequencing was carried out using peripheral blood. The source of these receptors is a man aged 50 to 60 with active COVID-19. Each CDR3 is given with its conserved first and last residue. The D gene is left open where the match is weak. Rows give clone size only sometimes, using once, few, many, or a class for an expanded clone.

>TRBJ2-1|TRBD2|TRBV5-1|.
CASSLSGGSYNEQFF
TGCGCCAGCAGCTTAAGCGGGGGCTCCTACAATGAGCAGTTCTTC
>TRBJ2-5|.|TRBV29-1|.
CSVELSGERRTQYF
TGCAGCGTTGAATTATCGGGCGAGCGGAGGACCCAGTACTTC
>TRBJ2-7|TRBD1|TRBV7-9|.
CASSLQGYEQYF
TGTGCCAGCAGCCTACAGGGGTACGAGCAGTACTTC
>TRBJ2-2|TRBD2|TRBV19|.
CASSASGTTDFANTGELFF
TGTGCCAGTAGTGCCTCCGGGACTACAGACTTCGCGAACACCGGGGAGCTGTTTTTT
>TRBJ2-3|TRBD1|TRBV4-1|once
CASSPQTGWSTDTQYF
TGCGCCAGCAGCCCGCAGACAGGGTGGAGCACAGATACGCAGTATTTT
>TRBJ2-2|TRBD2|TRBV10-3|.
CAISESPPRAGKAGGPGELFF
TGTGCCATCAGTGAGTCCCCCCCCAGGGCAGGAAAAGCGGGAGGACCCGGGGAGCTGTTTTTT
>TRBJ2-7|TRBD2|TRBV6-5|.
CASRRTSGGSYEQYF
TGTGCCAGCAGGCGGACTAGCGGGGGCTCCTACGAGCAGTACTTC
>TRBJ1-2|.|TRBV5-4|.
CASSLDSYYGYTF
TGTGCCAGCAGCTTGGACAGTTACTATGGCTACACCTTC
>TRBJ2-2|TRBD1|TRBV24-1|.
CATSRTGVSGELFF
TGTGCCACCAGCCGGACAGGGGTGTCCGGGGAGCTGTTTTTT
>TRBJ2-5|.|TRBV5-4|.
CASSLGQQETQYF
TGTGCCAGCAGCTTGGGACAGCAAGAGACCCAGTACTTC
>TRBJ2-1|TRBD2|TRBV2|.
CASSVRLAGGPSSYNEQFF
TGTGCCAGCAGTGTAAGACTAGCGGGGGGGCCGAGCTCCTACAATGAGCAGTTCTTC
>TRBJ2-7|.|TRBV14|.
CASSQDLGREQYF
TGTGCCAGCAGCCAAGATTTGGGGAGGGAGCAGTACTTC
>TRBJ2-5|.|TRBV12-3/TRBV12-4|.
CASSLHQETQYF
TGTGCCAGCAGCCTCCACCAAGAGACCCAGTACTTC
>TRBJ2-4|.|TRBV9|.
CASSVGGLAKNIQYF
TGTGCCAGCAGCGTAGGGGGACTAGCCAAAAACATTCAGTACTTC
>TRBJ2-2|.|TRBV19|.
CASRRGRGTGELFF
TGTGCCAGTAGAAGGGGGAGGGGCACCGGGGAGCTGTTTTTT
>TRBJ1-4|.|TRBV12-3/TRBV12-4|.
CASSRDEKLFF
TGTGCCAGCAGCCGGGATGAAAAACTGTTTTTT
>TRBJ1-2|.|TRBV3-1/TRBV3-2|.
CASSQYGSGNGYGYTF
TGTGCCAGCAGCCAATATGGTTCCGGGAACGGCTATGGCTACACCTTC